These T cell receptor beta chains were read from a single sample in a study of human T cells and chemical hapten exposure. TCRdb re-derived calls from the RACE reads in MiXCR, one entry per CDR3 protein. Of about 74,000 distinct CDR3 sequences listed, around 13% are singletons. The material sequenced was whole blood, taken in connection with sensitization to the hapten diphenylcyclopropenone (DPC). The source is a woman aged 50 to 65 with alopecia areata. Some clones in this sample may be carry-over from other donors' samples. Each CDR3 is given with its conserved first and last residue. Each record gives: J gene, clone size, D gene, CDR3 length, V gene, CDR3 DNA, CDR3 protein. A D gene is named only where the DNA matches it firmly. Size is stated for part of the rows, as once, few or many counts, or as a class when the clone is expanded.

j_gene: TRBJ2-3
abundance: few
d_gene: -
len: 10
v_gene: TRBV6-2/TRBV6-3
CDR3nt: TGTGCCAGCAAAACAGATACGCAGTATTTT
CDR3aa: CASKTDTQYF

j_gene: TRBJ2-7
abundance: -
d_gene: -
len: 13
v_gene: TRBV7-6
CDR3nt: TGTGCCAGCAGCTTAGCCCACAATTACGAGCAGTACTTC
CDR3aa: CASSLAHNYEQYF

j_gene: TRBJ2-1
abundance: -
d_gene: -
len: 13
v_gene: TRBV30
CDR3nt: TGTGCCTGGAGTATGTGGGAGTACAATGAGCAGTTCTTC
CDR3aa: CAWSMWEYNEQFF

j_gene: TRBJ1-2
abundance: -
d_gene: -
len: 14
v_gene: TRBV7-6
CDR3nt: TGTGCCAGCAGCGGGACCGTGGGGAACTATGGCTACACCTTC
CDR3aa: CASSGTVGNYGYTF

j_gene: TRBJ1-3
abundance: -
d_gene: -
len: 15
v_gene: TRBV7-7
CDR3nt: TGTGCCAGCAGCTTAGCGGGGACTCCAGGGGACACCATATATTTT
CDR3aa: CASSLAGTPGDTIYF

j_gene: TRBJ2-1
abundance: few
d_gene: TRBD2
len: 21
v_gene: TRBV19
CDR3nt: TGTGCCAGTAGTATATCGGCGCCGGGACTAGCGGGGCCCGGGACCTACAATGAGCAGTTCTTC
CDR3aa: CASSISAPGLAGPGTYNEQFF

j_gene: TRBJ1-2
abundance: few
d_gene: -
len: 14
v_gene: TRBV4-3
CDR3nt: TGCGCCAGCAGCCAAGGAGGAGGGGAGTATGGCTACACCTTC
CDR3aa: CASSQGGGEYGYTF

j_gene: TRBJ2-2
abundance: few
d_gene: TRBD2
len: 16
v_gene: TRBV6-5
CDR3nt: TGTGCCACACAAGACGGGACTAGCGTTAACACCGGGGAGCTGTTTTTT
CDR3aa: CATQDGTSVNTGELFF

j_gene: TRBJ2-5
abundance: many
d_gene: -
len: 13
v_gene: TRBV5-1
CDR3nt: TGCGCCAGCAGCCTCAGTGGGTCGGAGACCCAGTACTTC
CDR3aa: CASSLSGSETQYF

j_gene: TRBJ2-7
abundance: many
d_gene: -
len: 16
v_gene: TRBV28
CDR3nt: TGTGCCAGCGGCTTAGGGGTCGGCGGTAGCTCCTACGAGCAGTACTTC
CDR3aa: CASGLGVGGSSYEQYF

j_gene: TRBJ2-1
abundance: few
d_gene: TRBD2
len: 16
v_gene: TRBV6-5
CDR3nt: TGTGCCAGCACCGCAGCGTGGACTAGCGGGAGTAGTGAGCAGTTCTTC
CDR3aa: CASTAAWTSGSSEQFF

j_gene: TRBJ2-7
abundance: -
d_gene: TRBD1
len: 13
v_gene: TRBV28
CDR3nt: TGTGCCAGCAGTAGGACAGGACCCTACGAGCAGTACTTC
CDR3aa: CASSRTGPYEQYF

j_gene: TRBJ2-2
abundance: -
d_gene: -
len: 15
v_gene: TRBV7-2
CDR3nt: TGTGCCAGCAGCCGAACTAGTACGAACACCGGGGAGCTGTTTTTT
CDR3aa: CASSRTSTNTGELFF

j_gene: TRBJ2-3
abundance: -
d_gene: -
len: 16
v_gene: TRBV7-2
CDR3nt: TGTGCCAGCAGCTTAGTGGGGACCCGCGGCACAGATACGCAGTATTTT
CDR3aa: CASSLVGTRGTDTQYF

j_gene: TRBJ2-7
abundance: -
d_gene: -
len: 13
v_gene: TRBV5-4
CDR3nt: TGTGCCAGCACCACTACCCCAGGCTACGAGCAGTACTTC
CDR3aa: CASTTTPGYEQYF

j_gene: TRBJ2-4
abundance: -
d_gene: -
len: 14
v_gene: TRBV12-3/TRBV12-4
CDR3nt: TGTGCCAGCAGTTTTTTAGGACCCAAAAACATTCAGTACTTC
CDR3aa: CASSFLGPKNIQYF

j_gene: TRBJ2-2
abundance: -
d_gene: -
len: 14
v_gene: TRBV5-1
CDR3nt: TGCGCCAGCAGCTGGAATACGAACACCGGGGAGCTGTTTTTT
CDR3aa: CASSWNTNTGELFF

j_gene: TRBJ1-1
abundance: -
d_gene: -
len: 13
v_gene: TRBV12-2
CDR3nt: TGTGCAAGTCGCCGAGACAGGAACACTGAAGCTTTCTTT
CDR3aa: CASRRDRNTEAFF

j_gene: TRBJ1-2
abundance: few
d_gene: -
len: 17
v_gene: TRBV18
CDR3nt: TGTGCCAGCTCACCACAAAGCGTTGACAGTTGGAACTATGGCTACACCTTC
CDR3aa: CASSPQSVDSWNYGYTF

j_gene: TRBJ2-5
abundance: -
d_gene: -
len: 13
v_gene: TRBV5-1
CDR3nt: TGCGCCAGCAGCTTGTTGGGTTCAGAGACCCAGTACTTC
CDR3aa: CASSLLGSETQYF

j_gene: TRBJ2-5
abundance: -
d_gene: TRBD2
len: 17
v_gene: TRBV7-8
CDR3nt: TGTGCCAGCAGCAGCCCCGGGACTAGGGGTTTTGAAGAGACCCAGTACTTC
CDR3aa: CASSSPGTRGFEETQYF

j_gene: TRBJ2-3
abundance: many
d_gene: -
len: 11
v_gene: TRBV10-3
CDR3nt: TGTGCCATCAGTGCAGGGGATACGCAGTATTTT
CDR3aa: CAISAGDTQYF

j_gene: TRBJ1-5
abundance: once
d_gene: -
len: 15
v_gene: TRBV3-1
CDR3nt: TGTGCCAGCAGCCAAGATTGGGGGGGCGGTCAGCCCCAGCATTTT
CDR3aa: CASSQDWGGGQPQHF

j_gene: TRBJ1-5
abundance: many
d_gene: -
len: 16
v_gene: TRBV6-2/TRBV6-3
CDR3nt: TGTGCCAGCGGGGGTCGGCGCCCGGGGCTCAATCAGCCCCAGCATTTT
CDR3aa: CASGGRRPGLNQPQHF

j_gene: TRBJ2-6
abundance: many
d_gene: TRBD1
len: 14
v_gene: TRBV6-5
CDR3nt: TGTGCCAGCAGCCAGGGGGCTGGGGCCAACGTCCTGACTTTC
CDR3aa: CASSQGAGANVLTF

j_gene: TRBJ1-5
abundance: few
d_gene: -
len: 14
v_gene: TRBV16
CDR3nt: TGTGCCAGCAGTCCATTACAGGGTGATCAGCCCCAGCATTTT
CDR3aa: CASSPLQGDQPQHF

j_gene: TRBJ1-1
abundance: -
d_gene: -
len: 15
v_gene: TRBV12-3/TRBV12-4
CDR3nt: TGTGCCAGCCAAAGCCCAGGGAGCGCGAACACTGAAGCTTTCTTT
CDR3aa: CASQSPGSANTEAFF

j_gene: TRBJ2-3
abundance: -
d_gene: TRBD1
len: 16
v_gene: TRBV19
CDR3nt: TGTGCCAGTAGTACCGAAACAGGGGTTCTTAGAGATACGCAGTATTTT
CDR3aa: CASSTETGVLRDTQYF

j_gene: TRBJ1-2
abundance: -
d_gene: TRBD1
len: 15
v_gene: TRBV18
CDR3nt: TGTGCCAGCTCAATGGGACAGGGAACGGACTATGGCTACACCTTC
CDR3aa: CASSMGQGTDYGYTF

j_gene: TRBJ2-6
abundance: -
d_gene: TRBD1
len: 18
v_gene: TRBV18
CDR3nt: TGTGCCAGCTCAATGCCGGGACAGGGGGCACTGAGGGCCAACGTCCTGACTTTC
CDR3aa: CASSMPGQGALRANVLTF

j_gene: TRBJ2-1
abundance: -
d_gene: TRBD1
len: 20
v_gene: TRBV2
CDR3nt: TGTGCCAGCAGTGACTGGTTCGGACAGGGGCGTCCTTACTCCTACAATGAGCAGTTCTTC
CDR3aa: CASSDWFGQGRPYSYNEQFF

j_gene: TRBJ2-5
abundance: -
d_gene: -
len: 15
v_gene: TRBV4-2
CDR3nt: TGTGCCAGCAGCCAAGAGCGACAGTACCAAGAGACCCAGTACTTC
CDR3aa: CASSQERQYQETQYF

j_gene: TRBJ2-7
abundance: few
d_gene: -
len: 12
v_gene: TRBV10-1
CDR3nt: TGCGCCAGCAGTGGGGTTCGGGACGAGCAGTACTTC
CDR3aa: CASSGVRDEQYF

j_gene: TRBJ2-7
abundance: -
d_gene: -
len: 11
v_gene: TRBV28
CDR3nt: TGTGCCAGCAGGAACAGCTACGAGCAGTACTTC
CDR3aa: CASRNSYEQYF

j_gene: TRBJ2-2
abundance: many
d_gene: TRBD2
len: 15
v_gene: TRBV5-5
CDR3nt: TGTGCCAGCAGCTGGGGGGACTATTCCACCGGGGAGCTGTTTTTT
CDR3aa: CASSWGDYSTGELFF

j_gene: TRBJ2-5
abundance: -
d_gene: -
len: 13
v_gene: TRBV11-2
CDR3nt: TGTGCCAGCAGCCTGAGACAGGAAGAGACCCAGTACTTC
CDR3aa: CASSLRQEETQYF

j_gene: TRBJ2-5
abundance: -
d_gene: -
len: 16
v_gene: TRBV19
CDR3nt: TGTGCCAGTAGTATCTGGGGGGCCGGGCAAGAAGAGACCCAGTACTTC
CDR3aa: CASSIWGAGQEETQYF

j_gene: TRBJ1-5
abundance: few
d_gene: -
len: 13
v_gene: TRBV18
CDR3nt: TGTGCCAGCTCACCTAGTCAAAATCAGCCCCAGCATTTT
CDR3aa: CASSPSQNQPQHF

j_gene: TRBJ2-1
abundance: few
d_gene: -
len: 11
v_gene: TRBV7-9
CDR3nt: TGTGCCAGCCGCTCTCGCGATGAGCAGTTCTTC
CDR3aa: CASRSRDEQFF

j_gene: TRBJ1-2
abundance: few
d_gene: -
len: 14
v_gene: TRBV20-1
CDR3nt: TGCAGTGCTAGAGATTGGCTATCTGACTATGGCTACACCTTC
CDR3aa: CSARDWLSDYGYTF

j_gene: TRBJ2-7
abundance: few
d_gene: TRBD2
len: 16
v_gene: TRBV7-6
CDR3nt: TGTGCCAGCAGCTTAGGGGTTAGCGGGAGTTCCTACGAGCAGTACTTC
CDR3aa: CASSLGVSGSSYEQYF

j_gene: TRBJ2-4
abundance: medium-sized
d_gene: TRBD2
len: 17
v_gene: TRBV9
CDR3nt: TGTGCCAGCGGGGGAGCTAGCGGGACGAAAGCGGGGAACATTCAGTACTTC
CDR3aa: CASGGASGTKAGNIQYF

j_gene: TRBJ1-2
abundance: few
d_gene: -
len: 8
v_gene: TRBV7-9
CDR3nt: TGTGCCAGCAGCTCCCTAACCTTC
CDR3aa: CASSSLTF

j_gene: TRBJ2-2
abundance: many
d_gene: -
len: 16
v_gene: TRBV12-3/TRBV12-4
CDR3nt: TGTGCCAGCAGCGAGTACGGGTCCCTAATCACCGGGGAGCTGTTTTTT
CDR3aa: CASSEYGSLITGELFF

j_gene: TRBJ2-7
abundance: -
d_gene: -
len: 15
v_gene: TRBV9
CDR3nt: TGTGCCAGCAGCGTAGGGATCTTCAGTCCATACGAGCAGTACTTC
CDR3aa: CASSVGIFSPYEQYF

j_gene: TRBJ2-5
abundance: few
d_gene: -
len: 12
v_gene: TRBV29-1
CDR3nt: TGCAGCCTAGCCGGGGGTCAAGAGACCCAGTACTTC
CDR3aa: CSLAGGQETQYF

j_gene: TRBJ2-7
abundance: few
d_gene: TRBD2
len: 18
v_gene: TRBV25-1
CDR3nt: TGTGCCAGCAGTGAATATACTAGCGGGAGTGCGTACTCCTACGAGCAGTACTTC
CDR3aa: CASSEYTSGSAYSYEQYF

j_gene: TRBJ2-7
abundance: few
d_gene: -
len: 12
v_gene: TRBV29-1
CDR3nt: TGCAGCGCCAGGGACGGACGCTACGAGCAGTACTTC
CDR3aa: CSARDGRYEQYF

j_gene: TRBJ2-5
abundance: few
d_gene: TRBD2
len: 15
v_gene: TRBV3-1
CDR3nt: TGTGCCAGCAGCCAGAGCGGGGGATTTCAAGAGACCCAGTACTTC
CDR3aa: CASSQSGGFQETQYF

j_gene: TRBJ2-3
abundance: few
d_gene: -
len: 10
v_gene: TRBV28
CDR3nt: TGTGCCACCAGAAAGGTTACGCAGTATTTT
CDR3aa: CATRKVTQYF

j_gene: TRBJ2-5
abundance: many
d_gene: -
len: 16
v_gene: TRBV14
CDR3nt: TGTGCCAGCAGCCAGGGTAATAAGAACAGGAGAGAGACCCAGTACTTC
CDR3aa: CASSQGNKNRRETQYF

j_gene: TRBJ2-7
abundance: few
d_gene: TRBD1
len: 13
v_gene: TRBV18
CDR3nt: TGTGCCAGACGGGGGACAGGGACCTACGAGCAGTACTTC
CDR3aa: CARRGTGTYEQYF

j_gene: TRBJ2-1
abundance: -
d_gene: -
len: 14
v_gene: TRBV15
CDR3nt: TGTGCCACCAGCAAGGCAGGGACGGGCAATGAGCAGTTCTTC
CDR3aa: CATSKAGTGNEQFF

j_gene: TRBJ2-1
abundance: -
d_gene: TRBD2
len: 17
v_gene: TRBV29-1
CDR3nt: TGCAGCGTTGAAGGTGATCCCCTAGCGGGAGCCATCAATGAGCAGTTCTTC
CDR3aa: CSVEGDPLAGAINEQFF

j_gene: TRBJ2-7
abundance: -
d_gene: -
len: 14
v_gene: TRBV29-1
CDR3nt: TGCAGCGTTGTGCCCACTCTGGGGGGATACGAGCAGTACTTC
CDR3aa: CSVVPTLGGYEQYF

j_gene: TRBJ2-1
abundance: -
d_gene: -
len: 10
v_gene: TRBV7-9
CDR3nt: TGTGCCACATCGGGGAATGAGCAGTTCTTC
CDR3aa: CATSGNEQFF

j_gene: TRBJ1-6
abundance: many
d_gene: TRBD1
len: 20
v_gene: TRBV18
CDR3nt: TGTGCCAGCTCACGACTAGACTCCCGGTGGACAGGGGGCGATAATTCACCCCTCCACTTT
CDR3aa: CASSRLDSRWTGGDNSPLHF

j_gene: TRBJ2-1
abundance: medium-sized
d_gene: -
len: 15
v_gene: TRBV7-9
CDR3nt: TGTGCCAGCAGTCTCAAGAGGGCGCTCGCCGATGAGCAGTTCTTC
CDR3aa: CASSLKRALADEQFF